The sequence of this T cell receptor (beta chain) was determined in a study of blood T cell repertoires in COVID-19. Study summary: Spain, Italy and the United States supplied samples that represented acute and convalescent COVID-19.

The germline gives CDR1 LGHNA, CDR2 YNFKEQ. This CDR3 has 15 residues. With 1 base removed from V and 6 bases from J, the gap between germline ends came to 14 bases. This clone was picked up one time. Sequencing used immunoSEQ multiplex PCR; TCRdb keeps in-frame clones, though not all of them. The table has about 200,000 clones, 80% to 85% seen once. This TCR was sampled from a man aged 40-55 years who had recovered from COVID-19. This sequence joins TRBV4-2 and TRBJ2-3; D possibly corresponds to TRBD2 (6 bases). Input material: PBMCs or T cells enriched from blood (not recorded which). The CDR3 bases are TGTGCCAGCAGCCAAGTGGTCACTGGGGGGGATACGCAGTATTTT. This translates into CASSQVVTGGDTQYF.